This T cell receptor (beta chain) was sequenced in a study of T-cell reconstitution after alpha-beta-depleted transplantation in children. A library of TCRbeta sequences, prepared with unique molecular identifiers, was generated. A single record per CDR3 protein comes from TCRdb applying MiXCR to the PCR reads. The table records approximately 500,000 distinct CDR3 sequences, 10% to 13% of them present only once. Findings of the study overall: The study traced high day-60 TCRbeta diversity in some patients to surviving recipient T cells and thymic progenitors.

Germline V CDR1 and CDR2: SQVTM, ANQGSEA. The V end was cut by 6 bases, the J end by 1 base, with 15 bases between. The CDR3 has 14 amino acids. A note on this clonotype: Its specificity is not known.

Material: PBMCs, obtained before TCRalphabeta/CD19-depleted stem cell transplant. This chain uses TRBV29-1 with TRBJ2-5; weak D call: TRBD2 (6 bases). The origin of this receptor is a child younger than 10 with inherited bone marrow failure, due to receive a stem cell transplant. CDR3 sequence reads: CSVGGGSSQETQYF. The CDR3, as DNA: TGCAGCGTCGGTGGAGGGAGTTCCCAAGAGACCCAGTACTTC.